A single sample gave rise to the 14 T cell receptor beta chains below, sequenced in a study of blood T cell repertoires in COVID-19. Method: immunoSEQ multiplex PCR; TCRdb's copy keeps in-frame clones and lacks some. The repertoire has fewer than 70,000 clones, 86% of them found once; the top ten carry 1.4%. Sequenced material: peripheral blood. All receptors come from a woman aged 60 to 75 with acute or convalescent COVID-19.

The J gene is TRBJ2-5, the V gene TRBV7-9; 7 positions agree with TRBD2. Germline V CDR1 and CDR2: SEHNR, FQNEAQ (reference sequence). This CDR3 has 13 amino acids. Trimming took 5 bases from V and 2 from J; bases not matched to a gene: 2. CDR3 residues: CASSPGGQETQYF. As DNA, the CDR3 is TGTGCCAGCAGCCCCGGGGGGCAAGAGACCCAGTACTTC.

The chain joins TRBV18 to TRBJ1-1, with 7 bases fitting TRBD1. Germline assignment: CDR1 KGHSH and CDR2 LQKENI. Losses at the gene ends were 4 bases for V and 1 base for J; bases not matched to a gene: 6. This CDR3 is 15 amino acids long. CDR3 coding DNA: TGTGCCAGCTCACGCCGACAGGGTCAGAACACTGAAGCTTTCTTT. This gives the protein CASSRRQGQNTEAFF.

The genes are TRBV7-8 and TRBJ2-1, with D possibly matching TRBD1 (6 bases). This CDR3 is built from 16 residues. Trimming cost V 1 base and J 0 bases, with 10 bases left between them. Germline V CDR1 and CDR2: SGHVS, FQNEAQ. CDR3 sequence (DNA): TGTGCCAGCAGCTTAGACAGGGAGAGCTCCTACAATGAGCAGTTCTTC. Its translation: CASSLDRESSYNEQFF.

The rearrangement joins TRBV12-3 or TRBV12-4 to TRBJ2-1; D is possibly TRBD2 (5 bases). V dropped 3 bases and J dropped 8 bases, with 11 bases sitting between them. The CDR3 runs to 13 residues. CDR3 protein: CASSLASRYEQFF. CDR3 sequence (DNA): TGTGCCAGCAGTTTGGCTAGCAGGTATGAGCAGTTCTTC.

The sample holds one count of this clone. J is TRBJ1-1 and V is TRBV5-1; D gene uncertain. The V gene's germline CDR1 is SGHRS and CDR2 YFSETQ. V was trimmed by 5 bases and J by 1 base, leaving 9 bases between them. The CDR3 spans 13 residues. CDR3 coding DNA: TGCGCCAGCAGGGTCGACACGAACACTGAAGCTTTCTTT. As protein: CASRVDTNTEAFF. The whole variable domain, remainder taken from reference TRBV5-1 and TRBJ1-1, is KAGVTQTPRYLIKTRGQQVTLSCSPISGHRSVSWYQQTPGQGLQFLFEYFSETQRNKGNFPGRFSGRQFSNSRSEMNVSTLELGDSALYLCASRVDTNTEAFFGQGTRLTVV.

This chain connects TRBV6-5 to TRBJ2-5; a possible D gene is TRBD1 (6 bases). The CDR3 contains 15 residues. Per the germline V gene, CDR1 is MNHEY and CDR2 is SVGAGI. The ends were cut back, 7 bases at V and 5 bases at J, with 20 bases in the middle. CDR3 region: CASTRSTGEGETQYF. CDR3 nucleotide sequence: TGTGCCAGCACCCGCTCGACAGGCGAGGGGGAGACCCAGTACTTC.

The V gene is TRBV2, the J gene TRBJ1-2; the match to TRBD1 covers 7 bases. Germline values: CDR1 SNHLY, CDR2 FYNNEI. The CDR3 sequence is 12 residues long. Trimming took 8 bases from V and 2 from J; bases not matched to a gene: 2. The CDR3 DNA sequence: TGTGCCAGCTCGGGACAGAACTATGGCTACACCTTC. Translating gives CASSGQNYGYTF.

This chain uses TRBV4-1 with TRBJ2-1; 9 bases match TRBD2. V was pared by 0 bases and J by 5 bases, with 8 bases of the junction left unmatched. Germline V CDR1 and CDR2: MGHRA, YSYEKL. This CDR3 region has 17 residues. CDR3 nucleotides: TGCGCCAGCAGCCAAGATTGGGCTAGCGGGAATAACAATGAGCAGTTCTTC. Translating it yields CASSQDWASGNNNEQFF.

The CDR3, as DNA: TGCGCCAGCAGCCAAGTTAAGCTAGCGGGACACAATGAGCAGTTCTTC. Residues: CASSQVKLAGHNEQFF. This chain links TRBV4-1 with TRBJ2-1; TRBD2 matches at 9 bases. V shed 1 base and J 5 bases; nucleotides not matched to a gene: 6. CDR3 size: 16 residues. CDR1 and CDR2 (germline): MGHRA, YSYEKL.

This clone was seen just once. The chain links TRBV30 to TRBJ2-5; D might be TRBD2 (7 bases). The CDR3 sequence is 15 residues long. Germline CDR1 is GTSNPN and CDR2 is SVGIG (reference sequence). The ends were cut back, 0 bases at V and 2 bases at J, with 13 bases in the middle. The DNA of the CDR3 is TGTGCCTGGAGTGTACGGAGGGGGGGGCAAGAGACCCAGTACTTC. It is translated as CAWSVRRGGQETQYF.

The count of this clone is one. The rearrangement joins TRBV7-9 to TRBJ1-1; 8 bases are shared with TRBD1. Germline CDR1 is SEHNR and CDR2 is FQNEAQ (reference sequence). CDR3 length equals 13 residues. V was pared by 5 bases and J by 5 bases, with 4 bases of the junction left unmatched. The DNA for the CDR3 is TGTGCCAGCAGCCTACAGGGGGGAACTGAAGCTTTCTTT. Translation: CASSLQGGTEAFF.

The chain employs TRBV7-8 and TRBJ1-2; 11 bases align to TRBD1. Per germline, CDR1 SGHVS and CDR2 FQNEAQ. Trimming took 5 bases from V and 6 from J; bases not matched to a gene: 5. This CDR3 has 14 residues. The CDR3 DNA reads TGTGCCAGCAGCCTCCGGACAGGGGGCGATGGCTACACCTTC. It translates to CASSLRTGGDGYTF. The whole variable domain, remainder taken from reference TRBV7-8 and TRBJ1-2, is GAGVSQSPRYKVAKRGQDVALRCDPISGHVSLFWYQQALGQGPEFLTYFQNEAQLDKSGLPSDRFFAERPEGSVSTLKIQRTQQEDSAVYLCASSLRTGGDGYTFGSGTRLTVV.

The CDR3 here is CASSDRDQKAFF. In DNA, the CDR3 is TGTGCCAGCAGCGACAGAGACCAGAAAGCTTTCTTT. The rearrangement uses TRBV21-1 and TRBJ1-1; TRBD1 is taken as the D call from the table, unchecked against the DNA. TRBV21-1 is a documented pseudogene. This CDR3 has 12 residues.

The chain combines TRBV7-3 with TRBJ2-5; perhaps TRBD2 as D (6 bases). The germline V and J ends were trimmed by 5 bases and 4 bases, with 14 bases remaining between them. This CDR3 region has 14 residues. Germline CDR1 reads SGHTA; CDR2 reads FQGTGA. As DNA, the CDR3 is TGTGCCAGCAGCGCTAATGGGGGAGGAGAGACCCAGTACTTC. Translated, it gives CASSANGGGETQYF.